Listed here are 2 T cell receptor beta chains from one sample, sequenced in a study of shared clonotypes between healthy human individuals (dated by TCRdb to between 2020 and 2021). The library was made by the immunoSEQ multiplex PCR assay. This is the immuneACCESS table as TCRdb keeps it, with only in-frame sequences that have V and J called. A part of the clones is gone; compared with another copy, unresolved V genes explain less than half, and the rest is unexplained. Counted in this sample were some 2 million clones; 85% to 95% of them appeared once. The ten largest clones represent roughly 0.13% of the sample. Material: naive CD4+ T cells sorted from blood. Reading the label with the study, this specimen's cell subset or site is: CD45RA+ positively selected. These TCRs come from a man younger than 30 in good health.

This rearrangement joins TRBV28 to TRBJ2-7; D possibly uses TRBD1 or TRBD2 (5 bases each). Trimming took off 5 bases at V and 5 bases at J, with 13 bases between the two ends. The CDR3 is made up of 13 amino acids. CDR1 and CDR2 (germline): MDHEN, SYDVKM. The CDR3 reads CASSPTGRDEQYF. Written as DNA, the CDR3 is TGTGCCAGCAGTCCCACGGGGCGGGACGAGCAGTACTTC.

The chain carries TRBV6-5 and TRBJ1-6; D is ambiguous. CDR3 length equals 14 residues. The germline gives CDR1 MNHEY, CDR2 SVGAGI. Trimming cost V 6 bases and J 10 bases, with 16 bases left between them. The CDR3 coding sequence is TGTGCCAGCAGGGAGGAAACAGAAGGCTCACCCCTCCACTTT. Protein product: CASREETEGSPLHF.